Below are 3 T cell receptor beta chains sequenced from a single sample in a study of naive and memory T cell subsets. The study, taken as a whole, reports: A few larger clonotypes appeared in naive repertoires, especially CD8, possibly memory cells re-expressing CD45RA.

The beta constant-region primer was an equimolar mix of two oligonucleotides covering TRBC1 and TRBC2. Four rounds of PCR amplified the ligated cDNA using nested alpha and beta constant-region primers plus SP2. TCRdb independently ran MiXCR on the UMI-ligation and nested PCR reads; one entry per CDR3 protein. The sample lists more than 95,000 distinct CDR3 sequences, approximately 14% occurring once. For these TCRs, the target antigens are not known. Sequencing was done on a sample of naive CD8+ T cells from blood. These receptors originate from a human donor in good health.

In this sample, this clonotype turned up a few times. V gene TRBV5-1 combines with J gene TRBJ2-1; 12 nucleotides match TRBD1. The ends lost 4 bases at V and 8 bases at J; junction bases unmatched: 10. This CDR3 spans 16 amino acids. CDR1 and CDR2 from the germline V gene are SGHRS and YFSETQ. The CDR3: CASSTAGTGGLDEQFF. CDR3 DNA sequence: TGCGCCAGCAGCACCGCCGGGACAGGGGGCCTGGATGAGCAGTTCTTC.

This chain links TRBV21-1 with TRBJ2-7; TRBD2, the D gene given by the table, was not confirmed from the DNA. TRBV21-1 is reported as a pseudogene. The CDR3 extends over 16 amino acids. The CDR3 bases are TGTGCCAGCAGCAAATCGGTTCTAGCGGGAGTGTACGAGCAGTACTTC. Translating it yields CASSKSVLAGVYEQYF.

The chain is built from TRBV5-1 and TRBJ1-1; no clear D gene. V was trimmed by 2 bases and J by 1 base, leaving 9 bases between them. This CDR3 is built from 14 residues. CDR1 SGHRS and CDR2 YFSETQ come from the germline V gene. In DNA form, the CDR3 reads TGCGCCAGCAGCTTCGGGTACGGGAACACTGAAGCTTTCTTT. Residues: CASSFGYGNTEAFF. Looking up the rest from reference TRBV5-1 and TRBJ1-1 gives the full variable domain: KAGVTQTPRYLIKTRGQQVTLSCSPISGHRSVSWYQQTPGQGLQFLFEYFSETQRNKGNFPGRFSGRQFSNSRSEMNVSTLELGDSALYLCASSFGYGNTEAFFGQGTRLTVV.